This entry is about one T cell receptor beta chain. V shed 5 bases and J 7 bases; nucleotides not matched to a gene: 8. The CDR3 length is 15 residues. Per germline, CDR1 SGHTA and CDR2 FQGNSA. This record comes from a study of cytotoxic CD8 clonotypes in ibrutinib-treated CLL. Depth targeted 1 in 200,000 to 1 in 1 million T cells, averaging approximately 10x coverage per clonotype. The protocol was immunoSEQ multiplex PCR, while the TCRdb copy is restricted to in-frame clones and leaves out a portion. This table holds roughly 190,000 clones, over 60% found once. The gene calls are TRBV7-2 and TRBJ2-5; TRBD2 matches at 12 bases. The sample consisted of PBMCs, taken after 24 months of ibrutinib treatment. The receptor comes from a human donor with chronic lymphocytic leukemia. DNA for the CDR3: TGTGCCAGCAGCCCGAGACTAGCGGGAGAGGGGACCCAGTACTTC. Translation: CASSPRLAGEGTQYF.